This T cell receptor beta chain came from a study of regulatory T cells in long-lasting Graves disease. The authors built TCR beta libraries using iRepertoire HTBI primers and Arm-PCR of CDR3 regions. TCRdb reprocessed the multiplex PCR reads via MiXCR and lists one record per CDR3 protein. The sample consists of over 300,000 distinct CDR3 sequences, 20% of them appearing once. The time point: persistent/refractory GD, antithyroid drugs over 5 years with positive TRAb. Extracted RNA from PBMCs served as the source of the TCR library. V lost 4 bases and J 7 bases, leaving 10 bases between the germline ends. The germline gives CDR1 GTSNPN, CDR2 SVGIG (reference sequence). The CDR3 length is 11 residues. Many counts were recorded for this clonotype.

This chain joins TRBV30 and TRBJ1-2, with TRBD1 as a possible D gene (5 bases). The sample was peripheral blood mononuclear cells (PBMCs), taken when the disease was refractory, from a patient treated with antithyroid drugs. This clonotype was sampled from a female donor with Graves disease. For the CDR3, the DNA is TGTGCCTGGACAGGGTCGCGTGGCTACACCTTC. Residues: CAWTGSRGYTF.